This T cell receptor (beta chain) was observed in a study of T-cell memory formation after mild COVID-19. There are 15 residues in the CDR3. CDR1 is ENHRY, CDR2 SYGVKD, per germline. V shed 2 bases and J shed 13 bases, with 18 bases lying between them. A single record per CDR3 protein comes from TCRdb applying MiXCR to the 5' RACE reads. The table lists approximately 110,000 distinct CDR3 sequences, roughly 20% of them singletons. Study-level findings and limits: Memory cells collected pre-infection included some clones that later responded, suggesting cross-reactive memory joined.

A remark on this clonotype: Its matching antigen is unknown.

The chain uses TRBV10-3 and TRBJ1-6; weak D call: TRBD1 (6 bases). The sequence was obtained from a young man who had mild COVID-19 (a few samples of this study predate the infection). Cell type and time point are not known. What was sequenced was PBMCs or a T cell subset sorted from them (not recorded which). Written as DNA, the CDR3 is TGTGCCATCAGTGAGGAGGGGGGCAAGGGGTTGCCCCTCCACTTT. This gives the protein CAISEEGGKGLPLHF.